This T cell receptor (beta chain) comes out of a study of shared clonotypes between healthy human individuals. On the study more broadly: With ages of 18 to 49, the donors were two women and a few men.

It was 200 to 250 ng DNA, approximately 28,000 T cell genomes, that sorted-subset replicate PCRs used. The table came from immunoSEQ multiplex PCR; TCRdb's copy has only in-frame clones and leaves some out. The repertoire includes 1,400,000 or so clones, 98% to 99% of them detected once, and around 0.38% sits in the top ten. CDR1 is MDHEN and CDR2 is SYDVKM in the germline V gene. The ends were cut back, 3 bases at V and 3 bases at J, with 12 bases in the middle. The CDR3 is made up of 14 amino acids. The clonotype comes from a man aged 25-45 years in good health. What was sequenced was naive CD4+ T cells sorted from blood. Subset indicated: CD45RA+ positively selected. This chain links TRBV28 with TRBJ2-7, with unresolved D. The CDR3 reads CASSLDRTIYEQYF. The CDR3 coding sequence is TGTGCCAGCAGTTTGGATCGAACTATCTACGAGCAGTACTTC.